This T cell receptor beta chain originates from a study of beta chain features in type 1 diabetes (dated by TCRdb to the late 2010s). Study-level background: Mean age, gender distribution, total cell number and subset yield were not different between patients and healthy donors. Regulatory and stem cell-like memory subsets were isolated from only 8 patients and roughly 8 healthy donors, whereas naive and central memory subsets came from all 30 or so donors. A total of roughly 100 million sorted cells were examined across all samples, and the number of cells per subset was strongly correlated with RNA yield. The study compared TCRB repertoires of sorted circulating CD4+ T cell subsets between recently diagnosed type 1 diabetes patients and matched healthy donors.

The entire isolated RNA was reverse transcribed using the High Capacity cDNA Reverse Transcription Kit, and thus expressed TCRB transcripts were sequenced. Deep immunoSEQ sequencing was performed on naive, central memory and regulatory T cell samples, with an average of roughly 3.6 million total reads per sample. After sorted cells were lysed in RLT buffer, RNA was extracted with DNase-treated RNeasy Micro or Mini kits, with the choice depending on cell number. To prevent cross-contamination, every cell subset was processed on its own, while patient and healthy donor samples were processed together. The immunoSEQ multiplex PCR was used to amplify TCRB sequences from cDNA, generating 87-bp fragments that spanned the CDR3 region. Sequencing of the amplicons was done on the Illumina HiSeq platform. The paper's processing steps were these. PCR bias was corrected computationally using synthetic template baselines, and reads within Hamming distance 2 were collapsed, with unmergeable singletons discarded. By aligning reads against IMGT, V, D and J genes, CDR3 length, and insertions or deletions at six rearrangement sites were assigned. Clonotype counts were normalized to sorted cell number within each subset before computing true diversity and Gini coefficients with the tcR R package. The overlap coefficient, calculated on TCRB nucleotide sequences, was used to quantify repertoire sharing. What TCRdb holds here is the immuneACCESS table cut down to in-frame rearrangements. Part of the clones is not present; checked against another copy, under half of the missing clones reflect an unresolved V gene, and the others are unexplained. V and J calls and clone size are copied from that table; D and trimming were computed from the DNA. In all, the sample holds around 200,000 clones, and around an eighth of those were seen once. Roughly 0.56% of the sample belongs to the ten largest clones.

The germline V gene encodes CDR1 SGHRS and CDR2 YFSETQ. The CDR3 spans 15 residues, from the cysteine through the phenylalanine. The only DNA kept is the CDR3, 45 bases in frame from the first base. From V the trimming removes 3 bases and from J it removes 8 bases, while the gene matches leave 8 bases of the junction unaccounted for. On the study overall, not on this receptor specifically: Because cDNA was sequenced instead of genomic DNA, highly expressing activated cells could be over-represented, though the groups showed no difference in activation or CD3 levels. A moderate but significant shortening of TCRB CDR3 length was observed in type 1 diabetes patients in all four CD4+ subsets. Patients with type 1 diabetes made fewer insertions and deleted more nucleotides at VDJ recombination sites, implying thymic rearrangement abnormalities. HLA sub-analyses involved small numbers of individuals, so any influence of HLA type on TCRB rearrangement remained unresolved. Naive, central memory and regulatory TCRB repertoires appeared more similar among patients than among healthy donors. PCR might favor shorter templates, but patient and control samples were amplified and corrected together, so any skew would affect both groups equally.

This clone came up a few times. Which antigen it targets is not known. No much larger clone exists at a distance of one base, and base qualities are not known. A single peripheral blood draw of about 120 mL on average was collected from each donor into heparinised tubes. Naive, central memory, regulatory and stem cell-like memory CD4+ T cells were sorted on a BD FACSAria II using a panel including CD45RO, CCR7, CD25, CD127, CD95 and CD27. Every sorted population had a purity above 95%. Right away, PBMCs were isolated by Lymphoprep density gradient centrifugation and were stained directly, with no culture step. To minimize batch effects, samples were stained and sorted in pairs, one healthy donor with one patient per experiment.

Recombination connected TRBV5-1 to TRBJ1-4; 9 bases in the middle match TRBD1. The receptor was derived from a woman between 18 and 29 years old in good health. Sequencing was carried out using central memory CD4+ T cells from blood. The DNA sequence reads TGCGCCAGCAGCTCCCAGACAGGGGGTGAAGAAAAACTGTTTTTT. It is translated as CASSSQTGGEEKLFF.